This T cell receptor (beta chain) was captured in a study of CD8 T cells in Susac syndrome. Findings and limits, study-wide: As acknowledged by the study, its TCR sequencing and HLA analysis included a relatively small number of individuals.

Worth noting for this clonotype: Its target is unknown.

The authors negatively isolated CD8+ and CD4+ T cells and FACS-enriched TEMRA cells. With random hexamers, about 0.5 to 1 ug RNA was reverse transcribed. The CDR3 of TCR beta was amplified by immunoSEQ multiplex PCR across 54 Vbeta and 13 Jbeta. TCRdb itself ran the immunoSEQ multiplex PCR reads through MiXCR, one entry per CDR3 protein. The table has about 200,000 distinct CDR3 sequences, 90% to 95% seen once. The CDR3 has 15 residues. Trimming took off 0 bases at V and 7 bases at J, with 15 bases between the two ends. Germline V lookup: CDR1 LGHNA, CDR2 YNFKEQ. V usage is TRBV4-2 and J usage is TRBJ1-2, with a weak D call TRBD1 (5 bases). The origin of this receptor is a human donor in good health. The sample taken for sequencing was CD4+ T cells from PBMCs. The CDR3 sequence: CASSQDRGSTGGYTF. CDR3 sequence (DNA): TGTGCCAGCAGCCAAGATCGGGGCAGCACCGGTGGCTACACCTTC.